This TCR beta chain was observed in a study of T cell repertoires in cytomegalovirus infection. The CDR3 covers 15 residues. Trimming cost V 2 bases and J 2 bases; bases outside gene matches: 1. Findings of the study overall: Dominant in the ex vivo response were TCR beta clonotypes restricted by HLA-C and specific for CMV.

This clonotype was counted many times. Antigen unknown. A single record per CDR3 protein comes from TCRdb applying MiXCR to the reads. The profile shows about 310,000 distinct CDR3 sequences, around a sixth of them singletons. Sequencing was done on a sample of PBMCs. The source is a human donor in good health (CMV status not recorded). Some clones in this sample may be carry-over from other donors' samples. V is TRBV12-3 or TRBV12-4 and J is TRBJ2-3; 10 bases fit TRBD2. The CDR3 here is CASSLTSGVTDTQYF. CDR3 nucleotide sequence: TGTGCCAGCAGTTTAACTAGCGGGGTCACAGATACGCAGTATTTT.